This section outlines one T cell receptor (beta chain) sequence together with its context. Its target is not known. The CDR3 loop spans 14 amino acids. V lost 1 base to trimming and J lost 1 base, with 4 bases between them. The germline gives CDR1 SGHVS, CDR2 FNYEAQ. The assay was immunoSEQ multiplex PCR, and TCRdb's table has in-frame clones only and misses some. The repertoire includes around 100,000 clones, 85% to 95% of them detected once, and 0.89% sits in the top ten. The data stem from a study of cytomegalovirus exposure and HLA in healthy donors. Study background: The 110 or so validation repertoires used a platform that matched the one used for the 550 to 800 first-cohort repertoires, as a later analysis reported.

General study results and limits: A classifier reportedly called cytomegalovirus status with high sensitivity and specificity. The study listed some 160 cytomegalovirus-associated TCR beta chains. According to a subsequent analysis, TCR clusters from the first cohort were inclined to appear together in the 120 validation repertoires.

This sequence joins TRBV7-6 and TRBJ2-2; D is ambiguous. This clonotype originated in a woman between 18 and 29 years old in good health and CMV-seronegative. Sequencing was done on a sample of PBMCs. Here the CDR3 DNA reads TGTGCCAGCAGCTTAGGACTGAACACCGGGGAGCTGTTTTTT. This sequence encodes CASSLGLNTGELFF.